This T cell receptor beta chain was recorded in a study of T cells expressing NK-cell markers (TCRdb year 2020). For the wider study: About 8 donors provided sorted CD3+CD56+NKG2C+, CD3+CD56+NKG2C- and CD3+CD56-NKG2C+ T-cell subsets, whose TCR beta-chain repertoires were profiled. Seven of the eight sequenced donors were HCMV-seropositive and one was HCMV-seronegative. The libraries were sequenced on Illumina HiSeq 2000/2500, MiSeq or NextSeq, producing 2 x 150 bp reads. The study sequenced eight donors, all healthy volunteers chosen at random: three men and five women.

Inclusive of the bounding cysteine and phenylalanine, the CDR3 is 13 residues long. Only the protein is available. According to the germline V gene (reference sequence), CDR1 reads SGHKS and CDR2 reads YYEKEE. General findings and caveats noted by the study authors: Those dominant clonotypes were again the most abundant among CD3+CD56-NKG2C+ cells in a handful of donors, at about 25-60.1%. Whether the expanded NKG2C-expressing T cell clones were specific for HCMV antigens was left unclear. In more than five donors, the dominant CD3+CD56+NKG2C+ clonotypes were found to rank among the top 10 CD8+ clonotypes and to make up roughly 1.0-7.0% of CD8+ T cells.

A commercial ELISA kit detecting HCMV-specific IgG in serum was used to determine HCMV serostatus. Ficoll density gradient centrifugation was used to isolate peripheral blood mononuclear cells from blood. Sequenced on an Illumina HiSeq 2000. The TCR beta cDNA libraries were made using 5'RACE template switching, a step that added both a universal primer site and unique molecular identifiers. cDNA synthesis was primed from the TCR beta constant segment and was followed by two successive PCR amplification steps. On the study's bioinformatics: MIGEC was used to demultiplex reads and group the reads by UMI, and MiTCR was used to assemble and quantify clonotypes. To remove erroneous sequences, TCR cDNA sequences were retained only when supported by two or more reads. Downstream repertoire analysis used the tcR package, and clonotypes were matched across fractions by CDR3 nucleotide sequence plus V segment. VDJmatch was used to annotate antigen specificity against VDJdb, with one amino acid substitution in CDR3 allowed. TCRdb reprocessed the reads and lists each CDR3 protein sequence as a single entry, with no DNA. TCRdb, not the authors, supplied the V and J calls. This sample's table carries around 260,000 distinct CDR3 sequences. In total, the top ten clones hold around 4.3% of the sample.

Regarding this clonotype: It lacks a known antigen.

This sequence was found in a woman aged 18 to 75 in good health. Rearrangement joined TRBV5-5 to TRBJ1-1; the D gene TCRdb calls, TRBD1, cannot be checked with no DNA. Sample: blood T cells: a sorted CD56 or NKG2C T cell subset, CD4+ or CD8+ T cells, or bulk PBMC T cells (not recorded which). The CDR3: CASNTRGLDEAFF.